These 3 T cell receptor beta chains share one sample of origin, sequenced in a study of cytomegalovirus exposure and HLA in healthy donors. Use of 60 Vbeta and 13 Jbeta primers characterized the PCR. TCRdb's table, derived via immunoSEQ multiplex PCR, lists solely in-frame clones and lacks some. The profile shows a few hundred thousand clones, 80% to 95% of them singletons. The sample comprised PBMCs. The source of these receptors is a girl aged 2 to 10 in good health and CMV-seronegative.

The chain employs TRBV5-1 and TRBJ2-5, with 11 bases that match TRBD2. The CDR3 runs to 15 residues. V lost 0 bases and J lost 4; bases outside the gene matches: 2. CDR1 and CDR2 from the germline V gene are SGHRS and YFSETQ. CDR3 amino acids: CASSLALAGGETQYF. CDR3 DNA: TGCGCCAGCAGCTTGGCTCTAGCGGGAGGAGAGACCCAGTACTTC.

This clone was counted once. The chain recombines TRBV6-1 with TRBJ2-7; the match to TRBD2 covers 7 bases. Germline V CDR1 and CDR2: MNHNS, SASEGT. The trim removed 8 bases at V and 4 bases at J, leaving 5 bases unmatched. There are 12 residues in the CDR3. The CDR3 protein is CASSVGGYEQYF. The CDR3 DNA reads TGTGCCAGCTCCGTGGGGGGGTACGAGCAGTACTTC.

Only a few counts were recorded for this clone. This sequence joins TRBV7-6 and TRBJ2-7; D might be TRBD2 (6 bases). The CDR3 loop spans 14 amino acids. From germline, CDR1 is SGHVS and CDR2 FNYEAQ. The V gene lost 4 bases and the J gene lost 7 bases, with 17 bases spanning the gap. The CDR3 loop reads CASSSPGLPGEQYF. CDR3 coding DNA: TGTGCCAGCAGCTCTCCGGGACTCCCTGGGGAGCAGTACTTC.